This is a list of T cell receptor beta chains from one sample in a study of cytomegalovirus exposure and HLA in healthy donors. TCRdb's copy holds only in-frame clones and misses some; the assay was immunoSEQ multiplex PCR. The sample lists about 160,000 clones, around 85% seen once, with 1% in the top ten. Sequencing was done on a sample of PBMCs. The source of these receptors is a boy younger than 10 in good health and CMV-seronegative. The CDR3 runs from the conserved cysteine through the conserved F or W. Each record gives: V gene, J gene, D gene, CDR3 protein, CDR3 DNA. A D gene is named only where the DNA matches it firmly.

TRBV5-1	TRBJ2-5	TRBD2	CASSLSGEETQYF	TGCGCCAGCAGCTTGAGCGGGGAAGAGACCCAGTACTTC
TRBV6-6	TRBJ2-1	TRBD1	CASSYSGRGLYNEQFF	TGTGCCAGCAGTTACTCGGGCAGGGGGCTCTACAATGAGCAGTTCTTC
TRBV5-1	TRBJ2-3	TRBD2	CASSLELAGGTDTQYF	TGCGCCAGCAGCTTAGAACTAGCGGGGGGCACAGATACGCAGTATTTT
TRBV19	TRBJ1-1	NA	CASSPIPVLGATEAFF	TGTGCCAGTAGTCCGATCCCCGTCCTGGGGGCCACTGAAGCTTTCTTT
TRBV5-1	TRBJ1-2	NA	CASSLIVNYGYTF	TGCGCCAGCAGCTTGATAGTTAACTATGGCTACACCTTC
TRBV27	TRBJ1-1	NA	CASSLQGWDTEAFF	TGTGCCAGCAGTCTCCAGGGGTGGGACACTGAAGCTTTCTTT
TRBV4-1	TRBJ1-1	TRBD1	CASSQDQLLPGGMNTEAFF	TGCGCCAGCAGCCAAGATCAGCTACTCCCAGGGGGGATGAACACTGAAGCTTTCTTT
TRBV5-1	TRBJ2-5	NA	CASSLVVGGVGETQYF	TGCGCCAGCAGCTTGGTGGTGGGGGGAGTCGGAGAGACCCAGTACTTC
TRBV19	TRBJ2-1	TRBD2	CASSIGRLAGNSYNEQFF	TGTGCCAGTAGTATAGGGAGACTAGCGGGGAACTCCTACAATGAGCAGTTCTTC
TRBV11-2	TRBJ1-5	NA	CASSLDGLNQPQHF	TGTGCCAGCAGCTTAGACGGGTTAAATCAGCCCCAGCATTTT
TRBV4-2	TRBJ2-1	TRBD2	CASSQERLAGGPDEQFF	TGTGCCAGCAGCCAAGAAAGACTAGCGGGGGGGCCGGATGAGCAGTTCTTC
TRBV28	TRBJ2-5	NA	CASSFLTTGKQETQYF	TGTGCCAGCAGTTTTCTTACAACAGGAAAACAAGAGACCCAGTACTTC